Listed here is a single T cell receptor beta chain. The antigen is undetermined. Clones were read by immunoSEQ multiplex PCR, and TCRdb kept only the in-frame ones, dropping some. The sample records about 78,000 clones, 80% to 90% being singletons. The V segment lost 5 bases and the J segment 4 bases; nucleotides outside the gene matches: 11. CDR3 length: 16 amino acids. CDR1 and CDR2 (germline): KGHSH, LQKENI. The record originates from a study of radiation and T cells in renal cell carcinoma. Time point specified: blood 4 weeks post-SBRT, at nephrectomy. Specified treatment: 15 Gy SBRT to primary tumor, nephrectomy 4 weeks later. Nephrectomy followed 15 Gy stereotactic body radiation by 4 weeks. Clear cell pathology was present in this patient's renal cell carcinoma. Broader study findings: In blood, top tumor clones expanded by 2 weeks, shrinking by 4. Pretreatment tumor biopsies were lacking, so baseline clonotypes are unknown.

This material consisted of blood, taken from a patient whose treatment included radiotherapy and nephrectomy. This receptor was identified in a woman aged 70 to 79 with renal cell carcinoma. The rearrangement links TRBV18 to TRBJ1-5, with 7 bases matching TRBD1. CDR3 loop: CASSFEQGLPNQPQHF. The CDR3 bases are TGTGCCAGCTCATTCGAACAGGGGCTACCTAATCAGCCCCAGCATTTT. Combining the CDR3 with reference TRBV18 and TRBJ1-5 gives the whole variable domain NAGVMQNPRHLVRRRGQEARLRCSPMKGHSHVYWYRQLPEEGLKFMVYLQKENIIDESGMPKERFSAEFPKEGPSILRIQQVVRGDSAAYFCASSFEQGLPNQPQHFGDGTRLSIL.